The rows below give T cell receptor beta chains drawn from one sample of a study of blood T cell repertoires in COVID-19. Clones were sequenced by immunoSEQ multiplex PCR, and TCRdb holds only the in-frame ones, with some missing. The sample records roughly 160,000 clones, approximately 86% being singletons. Input material: peripheral blood. These receptors all come from a woman aged 55-69 years who had recovered from COVID-19. Both conserved end residues are trimmed from each CDR3.

TRBV10-3	TRBJ1-1	14	AISGQGARANTEAF
TRBV9	TRBJ2-2	14	ASSARTVINTGELF
TRBV28	TRBJ2-5	11	ASQPGQGETQY
TRBV5-1	TRBJ1-2	12	ASSFQGSNYGYT
TRBV3-1/TRBV3-2	TRBJ2-6	12	ASSLLSGANVLT
TRBV2	TRBJ2-1	10	ASSQDYNEQF
TRBV6-1	TRBJ2-3	13	ASSETGPSTDTQY
TRBV24-1	TRBJ2-5	11	ATSERQQETQY
TRBV5-1	TRBJ2-1	13	ASSQEVGSYNEQF
TRBV4-1	TRBJ2-3	16	ASSPGGVPRLDTDTQY
TRBV10-3	TRBJ2-3	14	AIRGSGGVGTDTQY
TRBV11-2	TRBJ2-7	13	ASSLATGGGYEQY
TRBV6-1	TRBJ2-1	14	ASSGWGGGALNEQF
TRBV5-1	TRBJ2-2	13	ASSLGVANTGELF
TRBV11-2	TRBJ1-5	11	ASSSRDAQPQH
TRBV5-6	TRBJ1-2	12	ASTRGEANYGYT
TRBV18	TRBJ2-2	12	ASSFGTGTGELF
TRBV27	TRBJ1-2	15	ASSLAWTGGGNYGYT
TRBV4-2	TRBJ1-6	14	ASSQDQAGLNSPLH
TRBV11-2	TRBJ2-3	13	ASSLDKASTDTQY
TRBV5-1	TRBJ1-2	13	ASRDSQNSNYGYT
TRBV5-5	TRBJ1-5	12	ASGEGGGNQPQH
TRBV2	TRBJ1-5	10	ASKGGNQPQH
TRBV3-1/TRBV3-2	TRBJ2-2	11	ASSRFLSGELF
TRBV4-1	TRBJ1-6	14	ASSLADGGGNSPLH
TRBV6-5	TRBJ2-5	13	ANRFTSGVRETQY
TRBV9	TRBJ2-7	14	ASSVTGLAGENEQY
TRBV23-1	TRBJ1-4	11	ASSLGIGEKLF
TRBV2	TRBJ1-1	9	ASRGDTEAF
TRBV10-3	TRBJ2-3	10	AISAIEDTQY
TRBV5-1	TRBJ1-1	13	ASSLGQWGNTEAF
TRBV7-9	TRBJ2-1	17	ASRNPKRGASSSYNEQF
TRBV15	TRBJ1-4	14	ATSRDGTGLNEKLF
TRBV12-5	TRBJ1-5	13	ASGLVEGGNQPQH
TRBV6-5	TRBJ1-3	11	ASSYPGGNTIY
TRBV13	TRBJ2-7	14	ASSVLVVQGAVEQY
TRBV5-8	TRBJ2-3	12	ASSSYRGTDTQY
TRBV28	TRBJ2-5	12	ASSLLTGEETQY
TRBV30	TRBJ2-2	12	AWMAGGFTGELF
TRBV10-3	TRBJ2-5	12	AISDGLGGETQY
TRBV5-5	TRBJ1-1	15	ASSLGGRDRGFTEAF
TRBV2	TRBJ2-3	14	ASSEILSGGGDTQY
TRBV19	TRBJ2-7	12	ASSTQGAGGEQY
TRBV5-1	TRBJ2-2	12	ASSGTGGSGELF
TRBV5-1	TRBJ2-2	14	ASSLVPGALTGELF
TRBV27	TRBJ2-7	14	ASSLGTPGDGYEQY
TRBV14	TRBJ2-5	13	ASSQARGAEETQY
TRBV19	TRBJ2-4	14	ASSTEQRGVRNIQY
TRBV10-1	TRBJ2-6	13	ASSGQVSGANVLT
TRBV10-1	TRBJ2-5	10	ASYSGAETQY
TRBV4-1	TRBJ2-7	16	ASSVSGGAAMPSYEQY
TRBV23-1	TRBJ2-7	12	AFQPGTGNYEQY
TRBV21-1	TRBJ1-5	14	ASSKVIGRVSQPQH